This T cell receptor beta chain was captured by sequencing in a study of T cell responses to AZD1222 COVID-19 vaccine. This clone was picked up one time. Its antigen is unknown. The germline V gene has CDR1 SGHRS and CDR2 YFSETQ. The V segment lost 0 bases and the J segment 4 bases; nucleotides outside the gene matches: 6. The CDR3 contains 16 residues. The method was immunoSEQ multiplex PCR; TCRdb's version includes in-frame clones alone and lacks a portion of them. Of 100,000 to 150,000 clones in the sample, 85% to 90% are singletons; the top ten hold 3.5% to 4.5%. Notes on the study in general: Possibly, clonal diversity was underestimated; donors were largely white British and included more females. Vaccination with two AZD1222 doses was followed by a rise in Spike-specific TCR breadth and depth. Along spike, vaccine-associated CD4 TCRs were found throughout, with dominance at 160-218 and 743-854. Baseline seropositivity occurred in only six AZD1222 recipients.

The sequence was collected from an adult who received the AZD1222 COVID-19 vaccine. V gene TRBV5-1 combines with J gene TRBJ2-1, with 8 bases that match TRBD2. This specimen consisted of peripheral blood, obtained 28 days after the second AZD1222 dose. The chain's CDR3 is CASSLAGAGGYNEQFF. CDR3 DNA: TGCGCCAGCAGCTTGGCCGGTGCGGGGGGATACAATGAGCAGTTCTTC. The full variable domain, with the rest looked up from reference TRBV5-1 and TRBJ2-1, is KAGVTQTPRYLIKTRGQQVTLSCSPISGHRSVSWYQQTPGQGLQFLFEYFSETQRNKGNFPGRFSGRQFSNSRSEMNVSTLELGDSALYLCASSLAGAGGYNEQFFGPGTRLTVL.